The present T cell receptor beta chain was sequenced within a study of cytomegalovirus exposure and HLA in healthy donors. The study's findings and limits: Earlier findings revealed that most TCR beta V segments proved productive either about 87% or about 30% of the time. In vitro assays verified that a few CMV-associated chains recognized CMV antigens specifically.

The primer mix had 60 Vbeta and 13 Jbeta primers. Under the authors' procedure: In a later analysis, about 9.9 million of some 80 million unique beta chains occurred in at least two donors. Assay used: immunoSEQ multiplex PCR; TCRdb lists only in-frame clones, some missing. The DNA gave D and trimming, while V, J and clone size come from that table. The sample yields roughly 50,000 clones, approximately 75% seen once. This clone was recorded only once. What it binds is not known. The germline CDR1 and CDR2 sequences are SGHRS and YFSETQ. CDR3 length: 14 amino acids. V shed 0 bases and J shed 4 bases, with 10 bases lying between them.

The chain employs TRBV5-1 and TRBJ2-5; a weak D match, TRBD2 (5 bases). The specimen sequenced was PBMCs. This sequence was found in a man aged 25 to 45 in good health and CMV-seropositive. Here the CDR3 DNA reads TGCGCCAGCAGCTTGGTCGGGGTTCGAGAGACCCAGTACTTC. Protein product: CASSLVGVRETQYF. Supplemented by reference TRBV5-1 and TRBJ2-5, the full variable domain reads KAGVTQTPRYLIKTRGQQVTLSCSPISGHRSVSWYQQTPGQGLQFLFEYFSETQRNKGNFPGRFSGRQFSNSRSEMNVSTLELGDSALYLCASSLVGVRETQYFGPGTRLLVL.